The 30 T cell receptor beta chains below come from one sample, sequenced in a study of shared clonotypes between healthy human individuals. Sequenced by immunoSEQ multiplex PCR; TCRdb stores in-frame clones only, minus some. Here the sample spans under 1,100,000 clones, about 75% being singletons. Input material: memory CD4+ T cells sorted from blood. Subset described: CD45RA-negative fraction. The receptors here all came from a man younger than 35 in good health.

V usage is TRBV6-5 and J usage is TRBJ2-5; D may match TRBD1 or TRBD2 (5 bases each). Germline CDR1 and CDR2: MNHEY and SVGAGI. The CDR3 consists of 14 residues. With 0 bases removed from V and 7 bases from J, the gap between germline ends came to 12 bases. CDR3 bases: TGTGCCAGCAGTTACTCGGGAGCCCAGGGGACCCAGTACTTC. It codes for CASSYSGAQGTQYF.

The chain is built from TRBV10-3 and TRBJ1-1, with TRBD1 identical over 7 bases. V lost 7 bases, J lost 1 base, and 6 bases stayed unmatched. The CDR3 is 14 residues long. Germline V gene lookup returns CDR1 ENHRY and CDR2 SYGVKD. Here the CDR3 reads CAINDRDPNTEAFF. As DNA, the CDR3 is TGTGCCATCAATGACAGGGACCCGAACACTGAAGCTTTCTTT.

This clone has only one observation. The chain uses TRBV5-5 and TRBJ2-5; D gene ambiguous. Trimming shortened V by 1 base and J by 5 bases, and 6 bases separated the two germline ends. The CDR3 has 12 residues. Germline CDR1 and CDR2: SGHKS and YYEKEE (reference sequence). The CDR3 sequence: CASSLNGETQYF. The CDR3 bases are TGTGCCAGCAGCTTGAACGGGGAGACCCAGTACTTC. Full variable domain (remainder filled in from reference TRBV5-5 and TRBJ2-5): DAGVTQSPTHLIKTRGQQVTLRCSPISGHKSVSWYQQVLGQGPQFIFQYYEKEERGRGNFPDRFSARQFPNYSSELNVNALLLGDSALYLCASSLNGETQYFGPGTRLLVL.

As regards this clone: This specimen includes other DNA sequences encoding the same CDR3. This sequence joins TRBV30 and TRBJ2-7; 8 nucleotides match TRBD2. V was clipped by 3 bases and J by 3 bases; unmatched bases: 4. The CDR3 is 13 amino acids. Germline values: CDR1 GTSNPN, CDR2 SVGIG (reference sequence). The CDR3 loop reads CAWSRGLGYEQYF. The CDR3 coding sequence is TGTGCCTGGAGCCGGGGACTAGGCTACGAGCAGTACTTC. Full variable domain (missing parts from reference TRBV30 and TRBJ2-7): SQTIHQWPATLVQPVGSPLSLECTVEGTSNPNLYWYRQAAGRGLQLLFYSVGIGQISSEVPQNLSASRPQDRQFILSSKKLLLSDSGFYLCAWSRGLGYEQYFGPGTRLTVT.

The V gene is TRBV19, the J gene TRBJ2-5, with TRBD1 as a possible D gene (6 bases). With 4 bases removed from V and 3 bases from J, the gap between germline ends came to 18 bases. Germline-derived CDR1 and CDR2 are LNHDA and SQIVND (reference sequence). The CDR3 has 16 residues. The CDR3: CASSTWPGQEKETQYF. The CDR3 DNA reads TGTGCCAGTAGTACCTGGCCGGGACAAGAAAAAGAGACCCAGTACTTC.

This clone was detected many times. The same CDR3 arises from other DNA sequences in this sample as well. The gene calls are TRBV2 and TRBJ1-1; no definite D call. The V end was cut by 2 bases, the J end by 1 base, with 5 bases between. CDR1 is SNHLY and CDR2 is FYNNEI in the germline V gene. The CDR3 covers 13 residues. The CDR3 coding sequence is TGTGCCAGCAGTGAACTGGAGAACACTGAAGCTTTCTTT. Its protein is CASSELENTEAFF. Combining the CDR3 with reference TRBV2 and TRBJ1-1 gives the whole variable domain EPEVTQTPSHQVTQMGQEVILRCVPISNHLYFYWYRQILGQKVEFLVSFYNNEISEKSEIFDDQFSVERPDGSNFTLKIRSTKLEDSAMYFCASSELENTEAFFGQGTRLTVV.

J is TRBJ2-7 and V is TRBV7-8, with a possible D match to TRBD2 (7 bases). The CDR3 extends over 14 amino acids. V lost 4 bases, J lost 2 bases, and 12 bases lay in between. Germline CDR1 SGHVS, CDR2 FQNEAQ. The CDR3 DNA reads TGTGCCAGCAGCTGGGGGGGCTCAGCCTACGAGCAGTACTTC. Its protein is CASSWGGSAYEQYF.

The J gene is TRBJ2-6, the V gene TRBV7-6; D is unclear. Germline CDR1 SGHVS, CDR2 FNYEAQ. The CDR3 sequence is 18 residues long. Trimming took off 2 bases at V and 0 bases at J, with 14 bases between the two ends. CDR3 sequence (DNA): TGTGCCAGCAGCTTACTCACAGCCCGAGGCTCTGGGGCCAACGTCCTGACTTTC. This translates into CASSLLTARGSGANVLTF.

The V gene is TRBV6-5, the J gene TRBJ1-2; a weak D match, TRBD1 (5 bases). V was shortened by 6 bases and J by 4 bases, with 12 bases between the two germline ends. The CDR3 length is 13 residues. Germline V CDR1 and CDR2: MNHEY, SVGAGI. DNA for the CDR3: TGTGCCAGCAGGGGCGACAGATCCTATGGCTACACCTTC. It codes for CASRGDRSYGYTF.

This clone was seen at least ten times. CDR3 in DNA: TGTGCCAGCAGGGGGGGACAGGGGTTTAATCAGCCCCAGCATTTT. Residues: CASRGGQGFNQPQHF. The chain links TRBV2 to TRBJ1-5; 10 bases fit TRBD1. Germline V gene sequence: CDR1 SNHLY, CDR2 FYNNEI. The CDR3 is made up of 15 amino acids. Unmatched junction bases numbered 6, after V lost 6 bases and J lost 4 bases.

The CDR3 sequence: CAWSVRRGGQGGEQYF. CDR3 sequence (DNA): TGTGCCTGGAGTGTAAGGAGGGGTGGGCAGGGGGGCGAGCAGTACTTC. V gene TRBV30 combines with J gene TRBJ2-7; perhaps TRBD1 as D (7 bases). CDR1 and CDR2 from the germline V gene are GTSNPN and SVGIG (reference sequence). The CDR3 spans 16 residues. Trimming took 0 bases from V and 6 from J, leaving 21 bases between them.

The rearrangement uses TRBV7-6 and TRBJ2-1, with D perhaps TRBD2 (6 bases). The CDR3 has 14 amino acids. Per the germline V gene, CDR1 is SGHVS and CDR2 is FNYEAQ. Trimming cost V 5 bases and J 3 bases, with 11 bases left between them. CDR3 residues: CASSPRTNYNEQFF. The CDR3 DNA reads TGTGCCAGCAGCCCCCGGACTAACTACAATGAGCAGTTCTTC.

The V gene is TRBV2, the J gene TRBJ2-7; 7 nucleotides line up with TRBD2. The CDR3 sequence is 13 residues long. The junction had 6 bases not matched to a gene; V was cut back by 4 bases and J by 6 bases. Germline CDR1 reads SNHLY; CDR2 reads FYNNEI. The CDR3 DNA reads TGTGCCAGCAGTGTGACTAGCCCCGGCGAGCAGTACTTC. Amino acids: CASSVTSPGEQYF.

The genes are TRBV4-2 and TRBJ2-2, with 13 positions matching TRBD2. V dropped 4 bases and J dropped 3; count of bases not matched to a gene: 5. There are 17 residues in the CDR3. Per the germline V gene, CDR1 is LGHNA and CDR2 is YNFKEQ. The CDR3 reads CASSRTSGSLDTGELFF. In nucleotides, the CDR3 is TGTGCCAGCAGCCGGACTAGCGGGAGTTTGGACACCGGGGAGCTGTTTTTT.

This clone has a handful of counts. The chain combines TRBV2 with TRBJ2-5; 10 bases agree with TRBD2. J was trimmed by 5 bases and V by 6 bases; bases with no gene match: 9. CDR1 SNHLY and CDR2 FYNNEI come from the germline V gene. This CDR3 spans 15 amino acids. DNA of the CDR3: TGTGCCAGCAGGGGAGGGACTAGCGTCAGGGAGACCCAGTACTTC. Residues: CASRGGTSVRETQYF.

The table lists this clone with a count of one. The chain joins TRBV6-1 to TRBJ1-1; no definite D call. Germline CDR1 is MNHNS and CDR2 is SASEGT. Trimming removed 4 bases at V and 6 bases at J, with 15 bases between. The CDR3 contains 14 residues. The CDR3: CASSVGFGISEAFF. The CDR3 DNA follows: TGTGCCAGCAGTGTGGGATTTGGTATCTCTGAAGCTTTCTTT.

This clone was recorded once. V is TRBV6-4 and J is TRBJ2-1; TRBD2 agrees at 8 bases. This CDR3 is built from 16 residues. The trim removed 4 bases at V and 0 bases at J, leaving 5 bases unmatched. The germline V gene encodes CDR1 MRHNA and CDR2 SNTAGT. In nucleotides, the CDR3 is TGTGCCAGCAGTGTAGCGGGGACAAGCTCCTACAATGAGCAGTTCTTC. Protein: CASSVAGTSSYNEQFF.

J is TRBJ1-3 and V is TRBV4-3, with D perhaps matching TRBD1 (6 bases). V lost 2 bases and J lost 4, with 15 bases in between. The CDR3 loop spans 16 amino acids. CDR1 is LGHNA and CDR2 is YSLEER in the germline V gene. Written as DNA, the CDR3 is TGCGCCAGCAGCCAATTTCGGGGGCCGGGAGGAAACACCATATATTTT. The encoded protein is CASSQFRGPGGNTIYF.

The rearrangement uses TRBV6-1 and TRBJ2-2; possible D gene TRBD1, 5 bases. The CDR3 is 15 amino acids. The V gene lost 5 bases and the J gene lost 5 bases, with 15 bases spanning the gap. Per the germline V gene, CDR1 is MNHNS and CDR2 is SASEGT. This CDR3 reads CASSTQGVNTGELFF. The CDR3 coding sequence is TGTGCCAGCAGTACCCAGGGTGTAAATACCGGGGAGCTGTTTTTT.

The CDR3 loop is CASSFSGGGNNSPLHF. CDR3 nucleotide sequence: TGTGCCAGCAGCTTTAGCGGGGGGGGTAATAATTCACCCCTCCACTTT. This chain connects TRBV7-2 to TRBJ1-6; weak D call: TRBD1 (5 bases). CDR3 length equals 16 residues. Trimming took off 3 bases at V and 5 bases at J, with 14 bases between the two ends. Germline V lookup: CDR1 SGHTA, CDR2 FQGNSA.

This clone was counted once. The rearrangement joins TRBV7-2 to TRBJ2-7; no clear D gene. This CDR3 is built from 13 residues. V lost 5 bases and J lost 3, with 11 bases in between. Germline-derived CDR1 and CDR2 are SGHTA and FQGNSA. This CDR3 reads CASSPGRNYEQYF. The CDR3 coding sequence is TGTGCCAGCAGCCCCGGACGGAACTACGAGCAGTACTTC. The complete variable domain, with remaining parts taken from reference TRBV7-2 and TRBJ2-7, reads GAGVSQSPSNKVTEKGKDVELRCDPISGHTALYWYRQSLGQGLEFLIYFQGNSAPDKSGLPSDRFSAERTGGSVSTLTIQRTQQEDSAVYLCASSPGRNYEQYFGPGTRLTVT.

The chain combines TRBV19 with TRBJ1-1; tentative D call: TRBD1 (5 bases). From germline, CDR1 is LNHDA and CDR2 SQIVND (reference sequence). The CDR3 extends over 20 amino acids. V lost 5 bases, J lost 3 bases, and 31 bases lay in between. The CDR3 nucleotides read TGTGCCAGTAGTCCCCGCCCGGGGCGTCGTAAAGGTGTAGCCCACACTGAAGCTTTCTTT. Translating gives CASSPRPGRRKGVAHTEAFF.

The CDR3 DNA sequence: TGTGCCAGCAGTCGGACTGATACCAACTATGGCTACACCTTC. Protein product: CASSRTDTNYGYTF. V gene TRBV6-5 combines with J gene TRBJ1-2; D unclear. Looked up from germline, CDR1 is MNHEY and CDR2 is SVGAGI. This CDR3 is 14 amino acids long. Trimming pared 5 bases from V and 2 bases from J, leaving 12 bases between.

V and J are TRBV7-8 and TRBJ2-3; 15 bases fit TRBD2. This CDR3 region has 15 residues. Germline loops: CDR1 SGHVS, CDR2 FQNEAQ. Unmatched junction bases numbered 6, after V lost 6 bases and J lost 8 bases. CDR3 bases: TGTGCCAGCAGTGGACTAGCGGGGGGGCCGGGTACGCAGTATTTT. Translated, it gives CASSGLAGGPGTQYF. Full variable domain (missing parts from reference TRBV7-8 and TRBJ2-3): GAGVSQSPRYKVAKRGQDVALRCDPISGHVSLFWYQQALGQGPEFLTYFQNEAQLDKSGLPSDRFFAERPEGSVSTLKIQRTQQEDSAVYLCASSGLAGGPGTQYFGPGTRLTVL.

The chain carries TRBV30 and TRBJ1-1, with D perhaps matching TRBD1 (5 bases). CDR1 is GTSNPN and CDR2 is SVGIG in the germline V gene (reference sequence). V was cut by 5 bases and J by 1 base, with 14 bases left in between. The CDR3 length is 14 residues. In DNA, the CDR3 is TGTGCCTGGGCCTTGGAGACAGCGAACACTGAAGCTTTCTTT. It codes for CAWALETANTEAFF. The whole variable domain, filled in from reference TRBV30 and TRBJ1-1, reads SQTIHQWPATLVQPVGSPLSLECTVEGTSNPNLYWYRQAAGRGLQLLFYSVGIGQISSEVPQNLSASRPQDRQFILSSKKLLLSDSGFYLCAWALETANTEAFFGQGTRLTVV.

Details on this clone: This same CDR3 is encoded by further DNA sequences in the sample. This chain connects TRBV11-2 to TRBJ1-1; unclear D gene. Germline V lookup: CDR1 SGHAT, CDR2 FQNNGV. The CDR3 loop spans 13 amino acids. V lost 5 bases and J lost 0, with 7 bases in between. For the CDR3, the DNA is TGTGCCAGCAGCGTAACAGTGAACACTGAAGCTTTCTTT. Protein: CASSVTVNTEAFF.

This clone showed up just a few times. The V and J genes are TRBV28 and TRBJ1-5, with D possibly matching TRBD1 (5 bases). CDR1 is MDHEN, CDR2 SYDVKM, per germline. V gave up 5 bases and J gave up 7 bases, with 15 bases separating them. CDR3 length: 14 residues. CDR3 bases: TGTGCCAGCAGTATTCGGGGCCGGATCCAGCCCCAGCATTTT. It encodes CASSIRGRIQPQHF.

Here the CDR3 reads CASSYSIGPNTEAFF. Written as DNA, the CDR3 is TGTGCCAGCAGTTACTCGATTGGTCCAAACACTGAAGCTTTCTTT. The chain links TRBV6-5 to TRBJ1-1; no reliable D call. V was trimmed by 0 bases and J by 2 bases, leaving 10 bases between them. Germline V gene lookup returns CDR1 MNHEY and CDR2 SVGAGI. This CDR3 spans 15 amino acids.

The CDR3 is CASTRTGGTETQYF. The CDR3 DNA is TGCGCCAGCACAAGGACAGGGGGCACAGAGACCCAGTACTTC. The V and J genes are TRBV5-1 and TRBJ2-5; 11 bases line up with TRBD1. Germline loops: CDR1 SGHRS, CDR2 YFSETQ. V gave up 6 bases and J gave up 4 bases; unmatched junction bases: 5. CDR3 length: 14 residues.

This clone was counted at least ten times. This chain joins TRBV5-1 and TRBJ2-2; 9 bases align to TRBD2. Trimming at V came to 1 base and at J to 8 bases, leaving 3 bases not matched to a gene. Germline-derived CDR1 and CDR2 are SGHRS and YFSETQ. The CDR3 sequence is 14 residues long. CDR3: CASSLLAGAGELFF. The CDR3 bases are TGCGCCAGCAGCTTGTTAGCGGGAGCGGGGGAGCTGTTTTTT.